A single sample is the source of the 13 T cell receptor beta chains below, sequenced in a study of beta chain features in type 1 diabetes. Study-wide results and caveats: Type 1 diabetes patients showed a moderate but significant shortening of TCRB CDR3s in all four CD4+ subsets.

Since all of the isolated RNA was reverse transcribed, expressed TCRB transcripts were what got sequenced. The protocol was immunoSEQ multiplex PCR, while the TCRdb copy is restricted to in-frame clones and leaves out a portion. The sample carries 640,000 or so clones, over 12% recorded once. For these receptors, no antigen is known. The material sequenced was naive CD4+ T cells from blood. The receptor set was obtained from a man aged 18 to 29 with type 1 diabetes.

The chain employs TRBV18 and TRBJ2-3; D gene uncertain. This CDR3 region has 13 residues. CDR1 is KGHSH, CDR2 LQKENI, per germline. Trimming removed 3 bases from V and 7 bases from J, with 11 bases in between. This chain's CDR3 is CASSPPQAHTQYF. The CDR3 DNA sequence: TGTGCCAGCTCACCTCCTCAGGCTCATACGCAGTATTTT.

This chain connects TRBV29-1 to TRBJ2-5; TRBD2 agrees at 9 bases. Trimming cost V 7 bases and J 1 base; bases outside gene matches: 7. The CDR3 is made up of 14 amino acids. Germline V lookup: CDR1 SQVTM, CDR2 ANQGSEA. CDR3 region: CSAREGYSQETQYF. The DNA for the CDR3 is TGCAGCGCGCGGGAGGGCTATAGCCAAGAGACCCAGTACTTC.

V and J are TRBV7-2 and TRBJ2-5; no firm D call. Germline V gene data show CDR1 as SGHTA and CDR2 as FQGNSA. The CDR3 totals 13 residues. Trimming removed 5 bases from V and 5 bases from J, with 12 bases in between. In DNA, the CDR3 is TGTGCCAGCAGCCCCCGAGCCGGTGAGACCCAGTACTTC. Amino acid sequence: CASSPRAGETQYF. Combining the CDR3 with reference TRBV7-2 and TRBJ2-5 gives the whole variable domain GAGVSQSPSNKVTEKGKDVELRCDPISGHTALYWYRQSLGQGLEFLIYFQGNSAPDKSGLPSDRFSAERTGGSVSTLTIQRTQQEDSAVYLCASSPRAGETQYFGPGTRLLVL.

This clone was counted between two and nine times. The rearrangement joins TRBV2 to TRBJ2-1; the match to TRBD1 covers 10 bases. In germline, CDR1 is SNHLY, CDR2 FYNNEI. V shed 4 bases and J 7 bases; nucleotides not matched to a gene: 1. The CDR3 totals 13 residues. CDR3 DNA sequence: TGTGCCAGCAGTGGACAGGGGGCGAATGAGCAGTTCTTC. This translates into CASSGQGANEQFF.

This clone has more than one count but fewer than ten. Here the CDR3 DNA reads TGTGCCAGCAGCCCGCCCGGCGGGGAGACCCAGTACTTC. Translated: CASSPPGGETQYF. The chain recombines TRBV7-2 with TRBJ2-5; TRBD2 is a possible D gene (5 bases). The CDR3 covers 13 residues. Germline-derived CDR1 and CDR2 are SGHTA and FQGNSA. Trimming took 5 bases from V and 5 from J, leaving 12 bases between them.

The V and J genes are TRBV7-8 and TRBJ2-1; maybe TRBD2 (6 bases). This CDR3 contains 16 residues. CDR1 and CDR2 (germline): SGHVS, FQNEAQ. V dropped 5 bases and J dropped 6 bases, with 20 bases sitting between them. The CDR3 loop is CASSASWGVAGNEQFF. CDR3 nucleotides: TGTGCCAGCAGCGCGTCTTGGGGGGTCGCCGGCAATGAGCAGTTCTTC.

This clone was seen only a few times. The V and J genes are TRBV27 and TRBJ2-4; D uncertain. Per the germline V gene, CDR1 is MNHEY and CDR2 is SMNVEV (reference sequence). The V gene lost 4 bases and the J gene lost 0 bases, with 10 bases spanning the gap. This CDR3 is 15 amino acids long. The CDR3 DNA reads TGTGCCAGCAGTTGGGCAGGAACAGCCAAAAACATTCAGTACTTC. Protein: CASSWAGTAKNIQYF.

This chain links TRBV9 with TRBJ2-7, with D possibly TRBD2 on 5 matching bases. The last part of the DNA fits TRBJ2-5 better; the J call may be wrong. This CDR3 is built from 15 residues. Germline-derived CDR1 and CDR2 are SGDLS and YYNGEE. This chain's CDR3 is CASSVRSQEVETQYF. CDR3 bases: TGTGCCAGCAGCGTAAGAAGCCAGGAGGTTGAGACCCAGTACTTC.

Only a few counts were recorded for this clone. The chain employs TRBV6-5 and TRBJ2-3; the D gene is possibly TRBD2 (5 bases). This CDR3 contains 13 residues. Looked up from germline, CDR1 is MNHEY and CDR2 is SVGAGI. Trimming pared 6 bases from V and 1 base from J, leaving 8 bases between. CDR3 bases: TGTGCCAGCAGCCCCGGGGGCACAGATACGCAGTATTTT. It codes for CASSPGGTDTQYF.

This CDR3 reads CASSFRDLDTQYF. The CDR3 nucleotides read TGTGCCAGCAGCTTTCGGGACTTAGATACGCAGTATTTT. The chain recombines TRBV11-2 with TRBJ2-3; D is perhaps TRBD2 (6 bases). The V and J ends lost 3 bases and 5 bases respectively, with 9 bases between them. CDR3 length: 13 amino acids. Looked up from germline, CDR1 is SGHAT and CDR2 is FQNNGV.

This rearrangement joins TRBV6-1 to TRBJ1-3; no clear D gene. The germline gives CDR1 MNHNS, CDR2 SASEGT. V dropped 8 bases and J dropped 0 bases, with 5 bases sitting between them. The length of the CDR3 is 12 residues. Here the CDR3 reads CASVRSGNTIYF. The DNA for the CDR3 is TGTGCCAGCGTGCGCTCTGGAAACACCATATATTTT.

V is TRBV7-2 and J is TRBJ2-5; D is unclear. There are 12 residues in the CDR3. CDR1 is SGHTA and CDR2 is FQGNSA in the germline V gene. V lost 7 bases and J lost 5, with 11 bases in between. The CDR3 region has the DNA TGTGCCAGCACCTCAACCGGCGAGACCCAGTACTTC. This gives the protein CASTSTGETQYF. The whole variable domain, filled in from reference TRBV7-2 and TRBJ2-5, reads GAGVSQSPSNKVTEKGKDVELRCDPISGHTALYWYRQSLGQGLEFLIYFQGNSAPDKSGLPSDRFSAERTGGSVSTLTIQRTQQEDSAVYLCASTSTGETQYFGPGTRLLVL.

V usage is TRBV6-5 and J usage is TRBJ2-5; D remains ambiguous. The V end was cut by 0 bases, the J end by 1 base, with 6 bases between. Germline values: CDR1 MNHEY, CDR2 SVGAGI. This CDR3 is built from 14 residues. The CDR3: CASSYSMIQETQYF. DNA of the CDR3: TGTGCCAGCAGTTACTCGATGATCCAAGAGACCCAGTACTTC.